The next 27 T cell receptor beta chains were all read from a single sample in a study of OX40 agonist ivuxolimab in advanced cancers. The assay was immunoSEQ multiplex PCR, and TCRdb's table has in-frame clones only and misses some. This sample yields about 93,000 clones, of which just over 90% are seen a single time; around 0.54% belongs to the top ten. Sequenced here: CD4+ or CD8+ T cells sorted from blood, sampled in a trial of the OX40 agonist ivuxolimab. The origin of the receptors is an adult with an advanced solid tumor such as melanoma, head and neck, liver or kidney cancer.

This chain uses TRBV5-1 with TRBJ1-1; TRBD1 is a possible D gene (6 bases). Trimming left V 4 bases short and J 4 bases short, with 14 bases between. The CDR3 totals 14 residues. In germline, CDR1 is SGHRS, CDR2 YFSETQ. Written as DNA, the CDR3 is TGCGCCAGCAGCCTTGGGGGCCTCGGCACTGAAGCTTTCTTT. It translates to CASSLGGLGTEAFF.

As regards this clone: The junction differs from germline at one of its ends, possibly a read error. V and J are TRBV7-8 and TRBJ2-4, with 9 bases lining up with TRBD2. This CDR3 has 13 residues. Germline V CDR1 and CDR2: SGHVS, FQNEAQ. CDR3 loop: CASSLAPSGVRDF. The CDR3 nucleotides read TGTGCCAGCAGCTTAGCCCCTAGCGGGGTTAGAGACTTC.

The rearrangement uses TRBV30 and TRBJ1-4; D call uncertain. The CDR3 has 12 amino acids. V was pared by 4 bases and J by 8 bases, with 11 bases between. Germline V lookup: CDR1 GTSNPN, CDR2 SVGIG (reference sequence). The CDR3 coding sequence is TGTGCCTGGACTCCCCGGGGAGAAAAACTGTTTTTT. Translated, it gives CAWTPRGEKLFF.

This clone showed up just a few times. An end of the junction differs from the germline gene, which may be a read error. This CDR3 is CASTSTGGRLTGELFF. CDR3 coding DNA: TGTGCTAGCACCTCAACGGGGGGAAGACTCACCGGGGAGCTGTTTTTT. The chain has TRBV7-7 and TRBJ2-2; 7 nucleotides line up with TRBD2. This CDR3 contains 16 residues. Looked up from germline, CDR1 is SSHAT and CDR2 is FNYEAQ (reference sequence).

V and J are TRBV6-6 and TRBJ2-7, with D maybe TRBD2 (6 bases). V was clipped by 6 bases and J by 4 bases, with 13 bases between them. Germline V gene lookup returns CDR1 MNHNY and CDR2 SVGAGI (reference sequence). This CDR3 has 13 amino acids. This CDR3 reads CASRPDGGYEQYF. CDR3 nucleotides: TGTGCCAGCAGGCCCGACGGGGGTTACGAGCAGTACTTC.

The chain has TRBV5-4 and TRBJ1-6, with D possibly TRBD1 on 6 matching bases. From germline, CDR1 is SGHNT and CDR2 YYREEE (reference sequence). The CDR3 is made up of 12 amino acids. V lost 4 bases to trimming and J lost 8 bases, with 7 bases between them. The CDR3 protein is CASSHRDSPLHF. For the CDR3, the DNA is TGTGCCAGCAGCCACAGGGATTCACCCCTCCACTTT.

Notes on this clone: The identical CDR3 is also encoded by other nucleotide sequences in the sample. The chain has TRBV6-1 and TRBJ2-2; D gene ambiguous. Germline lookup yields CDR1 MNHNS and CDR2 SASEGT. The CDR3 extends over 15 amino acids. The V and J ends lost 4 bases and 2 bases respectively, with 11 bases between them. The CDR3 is CASSALETNTGELFF. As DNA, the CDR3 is TGTGCCAGCAGTGCTCTGGAGACCAACACCGGGGAGCTGTTTTTT.

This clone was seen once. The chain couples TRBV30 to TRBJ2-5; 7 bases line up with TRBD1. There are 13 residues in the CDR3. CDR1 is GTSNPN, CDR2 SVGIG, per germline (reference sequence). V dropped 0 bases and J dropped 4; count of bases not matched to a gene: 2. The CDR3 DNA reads TGTGCCTGGAGTGTAGGGGGCCGAGAGACCCAGTACTTC. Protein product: CAWSVGGRETQYF.

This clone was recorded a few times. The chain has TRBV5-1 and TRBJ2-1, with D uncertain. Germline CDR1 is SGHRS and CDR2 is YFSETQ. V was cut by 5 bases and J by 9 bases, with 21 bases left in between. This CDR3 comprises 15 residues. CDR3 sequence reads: CASSWSQAPTGEQFF. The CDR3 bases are TGCGCCAGCAGTTGGTCTCAGGCTCCCACGGGTGAGCAGTTCTTC.

The CDR3 sequence: CASTPEGRVTDTQYF. The CDR3 DNA follows: TGTGCCAGCACCCCGGAAGGCAGGGTCACAGATACGCAGTATTTT. The chain links TRBV5-4 to TRBJ2-3; tentative D call: TRBD1 (5 bases). CDR1 SGHNT and CDR2 YYREEE come from the germline V gene (reference sequence). Deletions cut 6 bases from V and 2 bases from J, with 16 bases between. This CDR3 has 15 amino acids.

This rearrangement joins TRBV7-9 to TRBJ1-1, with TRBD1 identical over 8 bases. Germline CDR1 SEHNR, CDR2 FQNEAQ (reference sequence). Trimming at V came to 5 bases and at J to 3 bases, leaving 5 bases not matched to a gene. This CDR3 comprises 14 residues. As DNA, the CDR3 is TGTGCCAGCAGCCTAATGACAGGGGACACTGAAGCTTTCTTT. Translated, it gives CASSLMTGDTEAFF.

The CDR3 bases are TGTGCCAGCAGTGGTAGCGGGGTCTCCTACAATGAGCAGTTCTTC. Its translation: CASSGSGVSYNEQFF. This chain connects TRBV2 to TRBJ2-1; 8 bases fit TRBD2. CDR1 and CDR2 from the germline V gene are SNHLY and FYNNEI. After removal of 4 bases from V and 0 bases from J, the junction contained 2 bases not matched to a gene. The CDR3 totals 15 residues.

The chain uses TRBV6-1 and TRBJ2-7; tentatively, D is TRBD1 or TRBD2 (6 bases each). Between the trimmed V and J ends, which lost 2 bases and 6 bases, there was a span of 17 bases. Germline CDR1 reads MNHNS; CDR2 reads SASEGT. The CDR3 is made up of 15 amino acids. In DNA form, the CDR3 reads TGTGCCAGCAGTGAATGGGGCAGGGGAGCGGGCGAGCAGTACTTC. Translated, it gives CASSEWGRGAGEQYF.

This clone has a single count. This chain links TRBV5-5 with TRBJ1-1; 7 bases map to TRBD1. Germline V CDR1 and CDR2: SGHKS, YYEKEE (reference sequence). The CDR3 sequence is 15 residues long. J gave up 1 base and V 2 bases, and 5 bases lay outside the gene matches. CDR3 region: CASSFRRTGNTEAFF. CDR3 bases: TGTGCCAGCAGCTTTCGAAGGACAGGGAACACTGAAGCTTTCTTT.

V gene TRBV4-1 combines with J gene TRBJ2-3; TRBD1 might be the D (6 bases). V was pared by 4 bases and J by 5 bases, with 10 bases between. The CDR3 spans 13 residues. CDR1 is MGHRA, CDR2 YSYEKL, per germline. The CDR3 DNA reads TGCGCCAGCAGCCTTGGGGGCCAAGATACGCAGTATTTT. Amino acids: CASSLGGQDTQYF.

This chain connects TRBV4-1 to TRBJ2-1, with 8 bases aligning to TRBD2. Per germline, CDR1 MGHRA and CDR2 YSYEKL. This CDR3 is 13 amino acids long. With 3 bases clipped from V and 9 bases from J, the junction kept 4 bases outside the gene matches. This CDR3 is CASSQAGLAEQFF. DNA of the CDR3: TGCGCCAGCAGCCAGGCTGGACTAGCTGAGCAGTTCTTC.

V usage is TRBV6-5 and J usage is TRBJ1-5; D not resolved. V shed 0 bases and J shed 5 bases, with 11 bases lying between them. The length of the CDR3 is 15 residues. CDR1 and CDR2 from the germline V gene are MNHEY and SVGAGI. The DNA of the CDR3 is TGTGCCAGCAGTTACTCGATCTTTGTCGATCAGCCCCAGCATTTT. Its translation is CASSYSIFVDQPQHF.

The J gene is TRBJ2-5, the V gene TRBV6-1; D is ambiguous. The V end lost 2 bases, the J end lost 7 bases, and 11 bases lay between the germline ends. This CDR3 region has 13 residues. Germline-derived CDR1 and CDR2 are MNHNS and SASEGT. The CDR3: CASSEPPFVTQYF. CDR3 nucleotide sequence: TGTGCCAGCAGTGAACCCCCCTTTGTGACCCAGTACTTC.

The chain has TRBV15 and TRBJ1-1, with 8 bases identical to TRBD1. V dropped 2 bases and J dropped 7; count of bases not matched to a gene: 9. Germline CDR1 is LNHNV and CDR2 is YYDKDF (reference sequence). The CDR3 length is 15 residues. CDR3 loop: CATSRTTGARSEAFF. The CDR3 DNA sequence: TGTGCCACCAGCAGAACGACAGGGGCCAGGAGTGAAGCTTTCTTT.

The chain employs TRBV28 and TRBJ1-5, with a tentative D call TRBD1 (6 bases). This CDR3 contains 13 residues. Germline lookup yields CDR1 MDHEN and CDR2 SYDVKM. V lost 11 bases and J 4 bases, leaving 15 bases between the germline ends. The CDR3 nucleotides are TGTGCCGCCGGGGGAGGGGGGAATCAGCCCCAGCATTTT. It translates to CAAGGGGNQPQHF.

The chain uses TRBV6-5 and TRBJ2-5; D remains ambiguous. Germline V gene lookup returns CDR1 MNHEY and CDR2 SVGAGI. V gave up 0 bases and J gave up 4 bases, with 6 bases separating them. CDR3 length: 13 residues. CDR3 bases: TGTGCCAGCAGTTACTCGGGTAGAGAGACCCAGTACTTC. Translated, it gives CASSYSGRETQYF.

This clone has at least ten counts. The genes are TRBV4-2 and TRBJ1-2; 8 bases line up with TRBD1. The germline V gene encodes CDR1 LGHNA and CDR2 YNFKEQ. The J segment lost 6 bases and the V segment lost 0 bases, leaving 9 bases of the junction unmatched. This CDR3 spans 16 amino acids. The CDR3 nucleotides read TGTGCCAGCAGCCAAGATTGGGATGGGACAGGCCATGGCTACACCTTC. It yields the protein CASSQDWDGTGHGYTF.

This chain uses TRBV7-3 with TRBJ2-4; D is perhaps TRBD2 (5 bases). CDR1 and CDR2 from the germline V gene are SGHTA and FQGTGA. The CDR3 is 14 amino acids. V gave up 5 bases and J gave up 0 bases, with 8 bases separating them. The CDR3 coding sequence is TGTGCCAGCAGCGACGGACTAGCCAAAAACATTCAGTACTTC. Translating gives CASSDGLAKNIQYF.

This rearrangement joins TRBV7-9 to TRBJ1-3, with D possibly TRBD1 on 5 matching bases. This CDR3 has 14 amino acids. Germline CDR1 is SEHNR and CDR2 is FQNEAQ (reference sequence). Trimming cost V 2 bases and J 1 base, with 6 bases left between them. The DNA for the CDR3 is TGTGCCAGCAGCTTAACAGGTTCTGGAAACACCATATATTTT. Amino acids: CASSLTGSGNTIYF.

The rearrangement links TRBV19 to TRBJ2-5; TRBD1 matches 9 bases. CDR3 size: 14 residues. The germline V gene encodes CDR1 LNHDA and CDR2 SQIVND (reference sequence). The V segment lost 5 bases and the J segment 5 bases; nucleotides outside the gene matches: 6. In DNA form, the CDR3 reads TGTGCCAGTAGTCCCGGGACAGGGTGGGAGACCCAGTACTTC. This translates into CASSPGTGWETQYF.

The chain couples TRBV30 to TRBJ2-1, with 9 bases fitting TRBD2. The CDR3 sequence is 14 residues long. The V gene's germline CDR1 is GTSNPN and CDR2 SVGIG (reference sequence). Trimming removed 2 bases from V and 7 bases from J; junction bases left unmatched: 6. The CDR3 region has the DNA TGTGCCTGGAGTAGTAGCGGGAGTTCAAATGAGCAGTTCTTC. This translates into CAWSSSGSSNEQFF.

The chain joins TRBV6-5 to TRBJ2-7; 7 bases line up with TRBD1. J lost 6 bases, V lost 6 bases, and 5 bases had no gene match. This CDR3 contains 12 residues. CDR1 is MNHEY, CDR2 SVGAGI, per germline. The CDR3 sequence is CASRSDRAEQYF. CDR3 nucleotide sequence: TGTGCCAGCAGATCCGACAGGGCCGAGCAGTACTTC.